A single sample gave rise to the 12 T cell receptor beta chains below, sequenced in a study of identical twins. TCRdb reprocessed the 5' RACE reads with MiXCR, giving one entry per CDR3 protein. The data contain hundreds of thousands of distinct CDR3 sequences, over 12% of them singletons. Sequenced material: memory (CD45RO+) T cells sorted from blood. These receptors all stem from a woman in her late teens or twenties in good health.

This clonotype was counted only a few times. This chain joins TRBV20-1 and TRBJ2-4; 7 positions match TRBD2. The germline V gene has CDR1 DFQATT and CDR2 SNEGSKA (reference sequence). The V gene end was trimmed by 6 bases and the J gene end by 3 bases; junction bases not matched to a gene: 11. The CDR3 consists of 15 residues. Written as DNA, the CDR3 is TGCAGTGCCCAATCCTGGGGGGAGGGCAAAAACATTCAGTACTTC. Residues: CSAQSWGEGKNIQYF.

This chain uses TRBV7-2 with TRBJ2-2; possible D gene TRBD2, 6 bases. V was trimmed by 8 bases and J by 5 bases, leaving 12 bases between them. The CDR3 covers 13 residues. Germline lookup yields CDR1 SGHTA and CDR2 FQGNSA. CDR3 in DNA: TGTGCCAGCGGCACCGCGGGGACCGGGGAGCTGTTTTTT. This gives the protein CASGTAGTGELFF.

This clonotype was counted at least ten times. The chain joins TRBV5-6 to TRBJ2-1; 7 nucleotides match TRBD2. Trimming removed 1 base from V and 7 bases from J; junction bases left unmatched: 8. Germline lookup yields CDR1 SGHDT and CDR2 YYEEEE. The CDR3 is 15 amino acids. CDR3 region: CASSLRLAKINEQFF. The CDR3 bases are TGTGCCAGCAGCTTGCGACTAGCCAAAATAAATGAGCAGTTCTTC.

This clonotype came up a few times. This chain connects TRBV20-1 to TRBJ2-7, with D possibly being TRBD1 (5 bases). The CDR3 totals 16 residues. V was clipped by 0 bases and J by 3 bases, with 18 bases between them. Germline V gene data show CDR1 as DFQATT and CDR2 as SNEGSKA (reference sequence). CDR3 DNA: TGCAGTGCTAGAGACTCCGGCACAGGTATTTACTACGAGCAGTACTTC. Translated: CSARDSGTGIYYEQYF.

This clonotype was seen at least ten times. The CDR3 loop is CASSPRAGVAGGSDTQYF. CDR3 nucleotides: TGTGCCAGCAGTCCACGCGCTGGGGTAGCGGGGGGATCAGATACGCAGTATTTT. The chain has TRBV12-3 or TRBV12-4 and TRBJ2-3; 10 bases are shared with TRBD2. The CDR3 is 18 amino acids. The ends lost 5 bases at V and 4 bases at J; junction bases unmatched: 15.

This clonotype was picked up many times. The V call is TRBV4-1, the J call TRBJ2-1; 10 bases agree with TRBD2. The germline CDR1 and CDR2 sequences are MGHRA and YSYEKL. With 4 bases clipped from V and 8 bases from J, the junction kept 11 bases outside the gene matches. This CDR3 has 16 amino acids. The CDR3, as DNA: TGCGCCAGCAGCCTGGAGCGGGGGGGCCTTTCTCATGAGCAGTTCTTC. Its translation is CASSLERGGLSHEQFF.

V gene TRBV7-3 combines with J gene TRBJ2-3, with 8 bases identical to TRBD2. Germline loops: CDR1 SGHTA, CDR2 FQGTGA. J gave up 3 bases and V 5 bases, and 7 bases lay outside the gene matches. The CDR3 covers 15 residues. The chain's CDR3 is CASSKTGGRTDTQYF. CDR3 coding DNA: TGTGCCAGCAGCAAAACGGGGGGGAGGACAGATACGCAGTATTTT.

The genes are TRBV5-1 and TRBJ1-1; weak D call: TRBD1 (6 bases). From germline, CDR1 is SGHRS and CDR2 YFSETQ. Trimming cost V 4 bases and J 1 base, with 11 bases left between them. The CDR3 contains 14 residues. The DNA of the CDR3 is TGCGCCAGCAGCGTGGCAGGGGCGAACACTGAAGCTTTCTTT. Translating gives CASSVAGANTEAFF.

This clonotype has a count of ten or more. CDR3 nucleotide sequence: TGTGCCAGCAGCGTAGCTTACAGGGGCAATCAGCCCCAGCATTTT. Encoded protein: CASSVAYRGNQPQHF. V is TRBV9 and J is TRBJ1-5, with a tentative D call TRBD1 (6 bases). The V and J ends lost 0 bases and 2 bases respectively, with 9 bases between them. Germline loops: CDR1 SGDLS, CDR2 YYNGEE. The CDR3 totals 15 residues.

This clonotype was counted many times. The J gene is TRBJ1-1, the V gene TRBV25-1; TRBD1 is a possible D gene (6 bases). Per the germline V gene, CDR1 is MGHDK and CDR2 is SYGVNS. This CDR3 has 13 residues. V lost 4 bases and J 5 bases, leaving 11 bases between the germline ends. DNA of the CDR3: TGTGCCAGCAGTGCCACAGGGAAGACTGAAGCTTTCTTT. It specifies CASSATGKTEAFF.

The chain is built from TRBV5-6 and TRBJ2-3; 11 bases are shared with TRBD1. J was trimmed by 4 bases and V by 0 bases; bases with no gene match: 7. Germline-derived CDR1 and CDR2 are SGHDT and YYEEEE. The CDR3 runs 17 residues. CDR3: CASSLVYRTGGADTQYF. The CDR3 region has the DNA TGTGCCAGCAGCTTGGTATATAGGACAGGGGGCGCAGATACGCAGTATTTT.

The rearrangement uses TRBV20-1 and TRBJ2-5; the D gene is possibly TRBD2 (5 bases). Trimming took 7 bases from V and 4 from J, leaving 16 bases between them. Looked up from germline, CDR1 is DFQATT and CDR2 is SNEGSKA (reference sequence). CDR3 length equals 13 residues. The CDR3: CSVRSGSRETQYF. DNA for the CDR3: TGCAGTGTCCGATCGGGGTCGCGAGAGACCCAGTACTTC.